The 8 T cell receptor beta chains below all came from one sample that was sequenced in a study of cytomegalovirus exposure and HLA in healthy donors. The PCR employed 60 Vbeta primers together with 13 Jbeta primers. The protocol was immunoSEQ multiplex PCR, while the TCRdb copy is restricted to in-frame clones and leaves out a portion. The profile covers 120,000 to 150,000 clones, with about 82% appearing a single time and about 3.4% taken by the ten largest. The specimen was PBMCs. The receptor source for this set is a male donor in good health and CMV-seronegative.

The chain carries TRBV6-5 and TRBJ2-5, with TRBD2 matching 10 bases. Germline CDR1 and CDR2: MNHEY and SVGAGI. The CDR3 has 16 residues. Unmatched junction bases numbered 5, after V lost 3 bases and J lost 1 base. The CDR3 region is CASSYALAGFQETQYF. CDR3 DNA sequence: TGTGCCAGCAGTTATGCACTAGCGGGGTTCCAAGAGACCCAGTACTTC.

The chain uses TRBV19 and TRBJ2-1, with 11 bases matching TRBD2. With V trimmed by 3 bases and J by 7 bases, 8 bases remained unmatched. The CDR3 contains 16 residues. Germline CDR1 reads LNHDA; CDR2 reads SQIVND (reference sequence). The CDR3 is CASSIWLAGGPNEQFF. CDR3 nucleotide sequence: TGTGCCAGTAGTATCTGGTTAGCGGGAGGGCCGAATGAGCAGTTCTTC.

This rearrangement joins TRBV7-9 to TRBJ2-1; D might be TRBD2 (5 bases). V lost 0 bases and J 4 bases, leaving 7 bases between the germline ends. The germline V gene encodes CDR1 SEHNR and CDR2 FQNEAQ (reference sequence). The CDR3 is made up of 14 amino acids. The chain's CDR3 is CASSLAGVYNEQFF. The CDR3 nucleotides are TGTGCCAGCAGCTTAGCGGGAGTTTACAATGAGCAGTTCTTC.

The chain combines TRBV5-1 with TRBJ2-6, with no clear D. Trimming shortened V by 0 bases and J by 0 bases, and 10 bases separated the two germline ends. Germline V CDR1 and CDR2: SGHRS, YFSETQ. The CDR3 length is 17 residues. The CDR3 nucleotides are TGCGCCAGCAGCTTGGTAGCCCAAATCTCTGGGGCCAACGTCCTGACTTTC. This codes for CASSLVAQISGANVLTF.

This chain uses TRBV14 with TRBJ2-5, with D possibly matching TRBD1 (6 bases). This CDR3 comprises 15 residues. Trimming cost V 4 bases and J 0 bases, with 12 bases left between them. The germline V gene has CDR1 SGHDN and CDR2 FVKESK. The DNA for the CDR3 is TGTGCCAGCAGCCGATGGACAGCCTACCAAGAGACCCAGTACTTC. Protein product: CASSRWTAYQETQYF.

This chain joins TRBV5-6 and TRBJ1-6; D possibly corresponds to TRBD1 (5 bases). Germline V CDR1 and CDR2: SGHDT, YYEEEE. Trimming took off 6 bases at V and 4 bases at J, with 11 bases between the two ends. The CDR3 loop spans 14 amino acids. The CDR3 loop is CASNVDRYNSPLHF. The DNA of the CDR3 is TGTGCCAGCAACGTCGACAGATATAATTCACCCCTCCACTTT.

The chain uses TRBV7-3 and TRBJ2-1, with TRBD2 identical over 9 bases. This CDR3 has 15 residues. Germline CDR1 reads SGHTA; CDR2 reads FQGTGA. With V trimmed by 6 bases and J by 6 bases, 9 bases remained unmatched. The CDR3 is CASSSTSGFANEQFF. The CDR3, as DNA: TGTGCCAGCAGTTCTACTAGCGGGTTTGCCAATGAGCAGTTCTTC.

This clone appeared a few times. CDR3 sequence: CASSYSGWGGGETQYF. The CDR3 nucleotides are TGTGCCAGCAGTTACTCAGGTTGGGGGGGAGGAGAGACCCAGTACTTC. V and J are TRBV6-5 and TRBJ2-5; TRBD2 matches 7 bases. This CDR3 has 16 amino acids. Germline V CDR1 and CDR2: MNHEY, SVGAGI. With 0 bases clipped from V and 4 bases from J, the junction kept 8 bases outside the gene matches.